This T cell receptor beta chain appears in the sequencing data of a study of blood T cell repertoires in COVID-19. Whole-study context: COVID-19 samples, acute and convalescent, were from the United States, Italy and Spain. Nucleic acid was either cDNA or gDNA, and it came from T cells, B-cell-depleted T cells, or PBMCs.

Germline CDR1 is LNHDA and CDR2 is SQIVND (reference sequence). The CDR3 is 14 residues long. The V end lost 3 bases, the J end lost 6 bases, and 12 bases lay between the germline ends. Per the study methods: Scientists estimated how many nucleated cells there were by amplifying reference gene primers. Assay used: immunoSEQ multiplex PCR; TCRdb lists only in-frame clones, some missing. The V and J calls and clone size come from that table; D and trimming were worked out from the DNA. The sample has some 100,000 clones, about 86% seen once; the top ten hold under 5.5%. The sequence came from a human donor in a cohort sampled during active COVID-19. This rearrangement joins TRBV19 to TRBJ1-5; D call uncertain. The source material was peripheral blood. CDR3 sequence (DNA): TGTGCCAGTAGTATTTCGGGGTTTCGTCAGCCCCAGCATTTT. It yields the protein CASSISGFRQPQHF.